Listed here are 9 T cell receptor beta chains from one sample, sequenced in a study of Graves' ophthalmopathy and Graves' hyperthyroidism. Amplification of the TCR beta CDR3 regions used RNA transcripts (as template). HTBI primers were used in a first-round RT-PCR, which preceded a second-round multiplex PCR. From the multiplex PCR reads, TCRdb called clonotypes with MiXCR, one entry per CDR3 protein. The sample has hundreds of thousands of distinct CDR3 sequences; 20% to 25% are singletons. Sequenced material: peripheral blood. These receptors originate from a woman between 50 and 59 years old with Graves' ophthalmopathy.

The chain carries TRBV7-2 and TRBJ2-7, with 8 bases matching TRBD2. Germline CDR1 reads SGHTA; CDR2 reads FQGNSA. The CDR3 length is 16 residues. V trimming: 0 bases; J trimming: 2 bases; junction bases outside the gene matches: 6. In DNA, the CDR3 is TGTGCCAGCAGCTTAGCCGCCGGGAGGGCCGCCTACGAGCAGTACTTC. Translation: CASSLAAGRAAYEQYF.

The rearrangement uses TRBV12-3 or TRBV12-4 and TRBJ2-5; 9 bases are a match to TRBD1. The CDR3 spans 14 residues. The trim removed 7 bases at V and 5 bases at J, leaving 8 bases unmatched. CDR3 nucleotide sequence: TGTGCCAGCACCTTCGACAGGGGGAGCGAGACCCAGTACTTC. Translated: CASTFDRGSETQYF.

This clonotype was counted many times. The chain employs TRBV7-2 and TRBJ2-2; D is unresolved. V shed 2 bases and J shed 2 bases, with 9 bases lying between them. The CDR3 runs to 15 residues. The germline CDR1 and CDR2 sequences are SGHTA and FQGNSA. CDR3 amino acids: CASSLMSTNTGELFF. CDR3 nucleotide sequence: TGTGCCAGCAGCTTAATGTCCACAAACACCGGGGAGCTGTTTTTT. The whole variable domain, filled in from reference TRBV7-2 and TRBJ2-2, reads GAGVSQSPSNKVTEKGKDVELRCDPISGHTALYWYRQSLGQGLEFLIYFQGNSAPDKSGLPSDRFSAERTGGSVSTLTIQRTQQEDSAVYLCASSLMSTNTGELFFGEGSRLTVL.

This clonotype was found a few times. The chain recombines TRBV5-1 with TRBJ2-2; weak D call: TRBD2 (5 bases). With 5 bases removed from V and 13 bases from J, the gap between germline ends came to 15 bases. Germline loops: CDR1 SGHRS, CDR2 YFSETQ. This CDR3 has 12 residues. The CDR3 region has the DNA TGCGCCAGCAGACCGGAGTCACTAGTGCTGTTTTTT. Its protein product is CASRPESLVLFF.

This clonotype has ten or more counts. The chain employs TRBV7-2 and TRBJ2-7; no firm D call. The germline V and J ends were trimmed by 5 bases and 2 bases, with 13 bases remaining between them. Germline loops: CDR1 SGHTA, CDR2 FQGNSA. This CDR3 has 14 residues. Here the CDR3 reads CASSPDPLAYEQYF. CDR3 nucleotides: TGTGCCAGCAGCCCGGACCCTCTTGCCTACGAGCAGTACTTC.

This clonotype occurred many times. CDR3 nucleotides: TGTGCCAGTAGTTTGGTAGCGGGACCCCAAGAGACCCAGTACTTC. This codes for CASSLVAGPQETQYF. This chain joins TRBV19 and TRBJ2-5; 8 nucleotides line up with TRBD2. Germline CDR1 LNHDA, CDR2 SQIVND (reference sequence). After removal of 5 bases from V and 1 base from J, the junction contained 6 bases not matched to a gene. The CDR3 has 15 residues.

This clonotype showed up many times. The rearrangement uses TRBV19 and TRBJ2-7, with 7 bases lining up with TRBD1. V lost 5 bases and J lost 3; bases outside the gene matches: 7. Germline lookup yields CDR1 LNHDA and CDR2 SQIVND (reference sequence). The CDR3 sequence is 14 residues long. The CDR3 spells CASSPRGGNYEQYF. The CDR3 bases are TGTGCCAGTAGTCCACGAGGGGGCAACTACGAGCAGTACTTC.

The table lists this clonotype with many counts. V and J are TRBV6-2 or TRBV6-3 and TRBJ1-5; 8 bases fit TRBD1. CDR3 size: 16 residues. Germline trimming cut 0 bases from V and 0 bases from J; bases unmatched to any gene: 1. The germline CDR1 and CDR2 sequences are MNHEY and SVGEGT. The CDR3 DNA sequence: TGTGCCAGCAGTTACTCGGGACAGGTTAGCAATCAGCCCCAGCATTTT. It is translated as CASSYSGQVSNQPQHF.

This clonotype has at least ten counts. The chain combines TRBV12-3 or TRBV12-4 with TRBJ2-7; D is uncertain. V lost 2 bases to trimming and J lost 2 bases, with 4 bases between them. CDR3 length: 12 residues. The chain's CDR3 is CASSLPTYEQYF. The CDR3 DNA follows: TGTGCCAGCAGTTTACCCACCTACGAGCAGTACTTC.